This is a list of T cell receptor beta chains from one sample in a study of radiotherapy plus CTLA-4 blockade in lung cancer. Using immunoSEQ multiplex PCR, the repertoire was profiled, and TCRdb retains in-frame clones only, with some absent. The table records 70,000 to 90,000 clones, roughly 79% of them present only once. The material sequenced was peripheral blood, taken from a patient treated with radiotherapy plus ipilimumab. These receptors were taken from a human donor with non-small cell lung cancer whose response to radiotherapy plus ipilimumab could not be evaluated. Some clones in this sample may be carry-over from other donors' samples. Both conserved end residues are part of each CDR3. D genes are given only for firm matches. Clone size is shown for a subset of rows, as once, few, many or a class of expanded clone.

D | size | J | V | CDR3 | DNA
. | . | TRBJ2-5 | TRBV19 | CASSTGRETQYF | TGTGCCAGTAGCACTGGGCGCGAGACCCAGTACTTC
. | . | TRBJ1-5 | TRBV27 | CASSQGRGQPQHF | TGTGCCAGCAGCCAGGGAAGGGGTCAGCCCCAGCATTTT
TRBD2 | . | TRBJ2-3 | TRBV7-9 | CASSPRLALTDTQYF | TGTGCCAGCAGCCCTCGACTAGCGCTGACAGATACGCAGTATTTT
. | . | TRBJ1-2 | TRBV4-1 | CASSQETAYGYTF | TGCGCCAGCAGCCAAGAGACAGCCTATGGCTACACCTTC
TRBD1 | . | TRBJ2-7 | TRBV15 | CATSRGLEGTGTYEQYF | TGTGCCACCAGCAGAGGGTTGGAAGGGACAGGGACCTACGAGCAGTACTTC
. | . | TRBJ2-1 | TRBV10-3 | CAISGASGANEQFF | TGTGCCATCAGTGGCGCTTCTGGGGCCAATGAGCAGTTCTTC
TRBD1 | few | TRBJ2-7 | TRBV11-2 | CASSALGQGSEQYF | TGTGCCAGCAGCGCCCTTGGACAGGGGAGTGAGCAGTACTTC
. | . | TRBJ2-7 | TRBV7-2 | CASSPTIGPIYGQYF | TGTGCCAGCAGCCCCACCATCGGTCCTATCTACGGGCAGTACTTC
. | . | TRBJ1-2 | TRBV11-2 | CASSLDTASGYGYTF | TGTGCCAGCAGCTTAGACACCGCCAGTGGCTATGGCTACACCTTC
TRBD2 | . | TRBJ2-1 | TRBV29-1 | CSAMSGGLSNEQFF | TGCAGCGCAATGAGCGGGGGTTTATCTAATGAGCAGTTCTTC
. | . | TRBJ1-1 | TRBV10-3 | CAISETGTNTEAFF | TGTGCCATCAGTGAAACAGGGACGAACACTGAAGCTTTCTTT
. | . | TRBJ1-2 | TRBV5-1 | CASSLGTGIVNYGYTF | TGCGCCAGCAGCTTGGGGACGGGGATAGTTAACTATGGCTACACCTTC
. | few | TRBJ1-1 | TRBV5-1 | CASSLATGTEAFF | TGCGCCAGCAGCTTGGCCACGGGCACTGAAGCTTTCTTT
. | . | TRBJ1-5 | TRBV21-1 | CAPPRILGQGSNQPQHF | TGTGCCCCCCCGAGGATCTTAGGACAGGGAAGCAATCAGCCCCAGCATTTT
TRBD2 | . | TRBJ2-3 | TRBV5-1 | CASSLAERGGRDTQYF | TGCGCCAGCAGCTTGGCCGAGCGGGGGGGCCGAGATACGCAGTATTTT